The 2 T cell receptor beta chains below were found in one sample sequenced in a study of vaccination and CD4 T cells after COVID-19. Indicated treatment: roughly ten-day PBMC culture with coronavirus spike peptide pools or control peptides (ViraFEST assay). An Oncomine TCR Beta short-read assay was used to sequence the DNA from cultured CD4+ T cells. TCRdb re-called the PCR reads with MiXCR, one entry per CDR3 protein. The table lists about 12,000 distinct CDR3 sequences, 40% to 50% of them singletons. These receptors are not linked to any known antigen. The sequencing sample was made of CD4+ T cells from blood, cultured in vitro. The receptors derive from a human donor who had recovered from COVID-19.

This clonotype was counted between two and nine times. The chain employs TRBV2 and TRBJ2-7; possible D gene TRBD2, 7 bases. The V and J ends lost 5 bases and 5 bases respectively, with 19 bases between them. This CDR3 spans 15 amino acids. Germline V gene sequence: CDR1 SNHLY, CDR2 FYNNEI. The CDR3 coding sequence is TGTGCCAGCAGTTTCCCCGCCGGGGGGCACGACGAGCAGTACTTC. Its translation is CASSFPAGGHDEQYF.

The chain has TRBV12-3 or TRBV12-4 and TRBJ2-2; D possibly corresponds to TRBD1 (6 bases). The CDR3 has 19 amino acids. V was cut by 6 bases and J by 0 bases, with 23 bases left in between. The CDR3 coding sequence is TGTGCCAGCAGACGAACCCAGAGTCAGGGGAGATCGAACACCGGGGAGCTGTTTTTT. It is translated as CASRRTQSQGRSNTGELFF.